This T cell receptor (beta chain) was found in a study of blood T cell repertoires in acute mononucleosis (dated by TCRdb to 2019 to 2021). Some background on the complete study: Convalescent samples were collected 5 to 8 months after the acute presentation, representing the memory response. The mean EBV load in blood was approximately 4 log10 genome copies per million B cells during acute infection, compared with about 2.8 at convalescence. Overall results and qualifications from the work: Although only roughly 9.9% of unique acute clonotypes carried over into convalescence, these persisting clonotypes made up most of the response, and the remainder were seemingly replaced by new, diverse de novo clonotypes. Because only a fraction of each donor's blood was analyzed, sampling error might partly explain the low overlap between acute and convalescent clonotypes. With only a few donors in the cohort, group averages were based on very few individuals. For BRLF1 (YVL-BR), a dominant role in TCR repertoire selection was played by TCRalpha CDR3 motifs, whereas only a minimal role was played by TCRbeta.

For TCR profiling, total RNA from no fewer than 9,000 sorted tetramer+ CD8 T cells was reverse transcribed into cDNA. CDR3 regions were PCR-amplified with primers annealing to V and J regions, and unique molecular identifiers were added to track templates. TCRalpha and TCRbeta chains were profiled using the immunoSEQ platform, including its sequencing and error-correction standards. Per the authors' processing: Clonal copy numbers were corrected for sequencing and PCR errors, and CDR3s were defined according to IMGT conventions. Analysis was limited to productive rearrangements and used immunoSEQ Analyzer versions 2.0 and 3.0, and gene-pairing frequencies were further processed in Microsoft Excel. Circos plots were used to visualize V-J pairings, and MEME together with a custom motifSearch program was used to find CDR3 motifs. The probability of generation of TCR sequences was calculated using the OLGA algorithm. Clonotypes found at both visits were termed persistent, clonotypes found only in the acute phase were termed nonpersistent, and clonotypes found only at convalescence were termed de novo. Any amino acid clonotype used by more than one donor was defined as a public TCR. This is the immuneACCESS table as TCRdb keeps it, with only in-frame sequences that have V and J called. A part of the clones is gone; compared with another copy, unresolved V genes explain less than half, and the rest is unexplained. V, J and clone size were drawn from that table, and D and trimming were deduced from the DNA. The table for this sample lists about 1,500 clones; 25% of them were counted only once. About a third of the sample goes to the ten largest clones.

With respect to this clone: Per-nucleotide qualities are absent, and no much larger clonotype sits a single base away.

Reading the label with the study, this specimen's time point is: convalescence about 6 months (5-8 months) after acute presentation (visit 7). Over the course of primary infection, this study followed CD8 T cell responses against two immunodominant EBV epitopes, BRLF1 109 (YVL-BR) and BMLF1 280 (GLC-BM). Primary EBV infection was taken to be indicated by a positive serum heterophile antibody test and EBV viral capsid antigen-specific IgM. Total CD8 T cells were first enriched from PBMCs by magnetic positive selection (MACS). A FACSAria III was used to sort live CD3+ CD8+ tetramer+ cells to over 95% purity. Cells were sorted with a PE-conjugated tetramer loaded with the BRLF1 109-117 peptide. TCR repertoires of EBV epitope-specific CD8 T cells were deep-sequenced directly ex vivo after tetramer sorting, at acute infection and at convalescence. The donors were a few individuals between roughly 18 and 29 years old who had clinical acute infectious mononucleosis and laboratory evidence of primary EBV infection. Heparinized peripheral blood was collected when donors presented clinically with mononucleosis symptoms and again about 6 months afterward. Ficoll-Paque density gradient centrifugation was used to isolate PBMCs.

There are 12 amino acids in the CDR3, from cysteine to phenylalanine inclusive. Solely the CDR3 DNA is kept, with 36 bases framed from the first base. For CDR1 and CDR2, the germline V gene lists MNHGY and SAAAGT. Relative to germline, V is 5 bases shorter and J is 9 bases shorter, with 11 bases between their ends. This TCR derives from a woman aged 18-29 years with infectious mononucleosis caused by EBV. The rearrangement joined TRBV6-8 to TRBJ2-1; the D region possibly corresponds to TRBD2 (6 bases align). Sequenced here: EBV YVL epitope tetramer+ CD8+ T cells sorted from PBMCs, sampled during convalescence from infectious mononucleosis. Taken with the paper, the label for cell subset or site translates to: CD8 T cells binding a tetramer with EBV BRLF1 109-117 peptide (YVL-BR). At the DNA level, the sequence is TGTGCCAGCAGTCCCATGGGGGGTGAGCAGTTCTTC. This codes for CASSPMGGEQFF.